The 25 T cell receptor gamma chains in this list originate from one sample, sequenced in a study of human gamma delta and Vdelta1 T cells. TCRdb reanalysed the PCR reads via CATT. Of roughly 250 gamma-chain clones detected, 10% to 13% appear once; the ten largest clones hold more than 25%. Sequenced sample: Vdelta1 gamma-delta T cells from blood. Every receptor here comes from a human donor in good health.

This chain joins TRGV8 and TRGJP1. J gave up 5 bases and V 6 bases, and 3 bases lay outside the gene matches. Per germline, CDR1 VENAVY and CDR2 YDSYNSRV. The length of the CDR3 is 12 residues. CDR3 nucleotide sequence: TGTGCCACCTGGCAAACTGGTTGGTTCAAGATATTT. This translates into CATWQTGWFKIF.

By frequency in the sample, this clone is large. The chain links TRGV8 to TRGJP1. CDR1 is VENAVY and CDR2 is YDSYNSRV in the germline V gene. This CDR3 is built from 13 residues. Trimming took 1 base from V and 6 from J; bases not matched to a gene: 2. The CDR3 here is CATWDRSGWFKIF. CDR3 coding DNA: TGTGCCACCTGGGATAGATCTGGTTGGTTCAAGATATTT.

J is TRGJP2 and V is TRGV2. V lost 0 bases and J lost 5; bases outside the gene matches: 9. The CDR3 length is 16 residues. Per germline, CDR1 EGSNGY and CDR2 YDSYNSKV. CDR3 nucleotides: TGTGCCACCTGGGACGGGCTGGGGGGGAGTGATTGGATCAAGACGTTT. Translation: CATWDGLGGSDWIKTF.

The rearrangement links TRGV3 to TRGJ1 or TRGJ2. V trimming: 2 bases; J trimming: 0 bases; junction bases outside the gene matches: 4. Germline V gene sequence: CDR1 VTNTFY, CDR2 YDVSTARD (reference sequence). The CDR3 extends over 14 amino acids. The chain's CDR3 is CATWDNRNYYKKLF. In DNA, the CDR3 is TGTGCCACCTGGGACAACAGGAATTATTATAAGAAACTCTTT.

Relative to its sample, this clone is hyperexpanded. V gene TRGV2 combines with J gene TRGJP1. The junction had 1 base not matched to a gene; V was cut back by 0 bases and J by 6 bases. The germline V gene has CDR1 EGSNGY and CDR2 YDSYNSKV. The CDR3 has 13 residues. CDR3 residues: CATWDGPGWFKIF. The CDR3 DNA sequence: TGTGCCACCTGGGACGGGCCTGGTTGGTTCAAGATATTT.

The chain combines TRGV5 with TRGJ1 or TRGJ2. The CDR3 has 12 amino acids. Germline V gene sequence: CDR1 VINAFY, CDR2 YDVSNSKD. The trim removed 1 base at V and 8 bases at J, leaving 5 bases unmatched. CDR3 DNA sequence: TGTGCCACCTGGGACAGAGTCCATAAGAAACTCTTT. This sequence encodes CATWDRVHKKLF.

In this sample, this clone is hyperexpanded. The chain links TRGV9 to TRGJ1 or TRGJ2. V was clipped by 0 bases and J by 3 bases; unmatched bases: 11. This CDR3 has 16 residues. Germline loops: CDR1 GITISATS, CDR2 ISYDGTV (reference sequence). CDR3 DNA sequence: TGTGCCTTGTGGGAGGTGCAAAAGGAAGGTTATTATAAGAAACTCTTT. Amino acid sequence: CALWEVQKEGYYKKLF.

This clone ranks as large. The rearrangement joins TRGV8 to TRGJ1 or TRGJ2. Germline loops: CDR1 VENAVY, CDR2 YDSYNSRV. This CDR3 comprises 15 residues. Trimming took 4 bases from V and 0 from J; bases not matched to a gene: 9. CDR3 loop: CATWDNPPNYYKKLF. CDR3 coding DNA: TGTGCCACCTGGGACAATCCCCCGAATTATTATAAGAAACTCTTT.

By share, this clone ranks as large. This chain joins TRGV2 and TRGJ1 or TRGJ2. V gave up 0 bases and J gave up 3 bases; unmatched junction bases: 5. The CDR3 length is 14 residues. Germline V gives CDR1 EGSNGY, CDR2 YDSYNSKV. The CDR3 bases are TGTGCCACCTGGGACGGGCCCCCTTATTATAAGAAACTCTTT. It specifies CATWDGPPYYKKLF.

This clone was seen a few times. The chain recombines TRGV5 with TRGJ1 or TRGJ2. CDR1 VINAFY and CDR2 YDVSNSKD come from the germline V gene. CDR3 size: 13 residues. V shed 0 bases and J 6 bases; nucleotides not matched to a gene: 5. The CDR3 here is CATWDRQGYKKLF. CDR3 coding DNA: TGTGCCACCTGGGACAGGCAAGGTTATAAGAAACTCTTT.

The sample holds a few counts of this clone. The chain couples TRGV4 to TRGJ1 or TRGJ2. The CDR3 is made up of 11 amino acids. The trim removed 3 bases at V and 4 bases at J, leaving 0 bases unmatched. Per the germline V gene, CDR1 is EGSTGY and CDR2 is YDSYTSSV. CDR3 nucleotide sequence: TGTGCCACCTGGGATTATTATAAGAAACTCTTT. The encoded protein is CATWDYYKKLF.

This clone rates as hyperexpanded. This chain connects TRGV3 to TRGJ1 or TRGJ2. CDR1 is VTNTFY, CDR2 YDVSTARD, per germline (reference sequence). The CDR3 is 13 residues long. V lost 4 bases and J lost 6; bases outside the gene matches: 9. DNA of the CDR3: TGTGCCACCTGGGAGTTCCCTTTTTATAAGAAACTCTTT. Translated, it gives CATWEFPFYKKLF.

This clone qualifies as large (0.1 to 1%). J is TRGJ1 or TRGJ2 and V is TRGV9. Germline V gene data show CDR1 as GITISATS and CDR2 as ISYDGTV (reference sequence). The CDR3 is 15 amino acids. V shed 3 bases and J 5 bases; nucleotides not matched to a gene: 13. CDR3 in amino acids: CALWEILRGDYKKLF. The DNA for the CDR3 is TGTGCCTTGTGGGAGATTCTACGAGGGGATTATAAGAAACTCTTT.

In this sample, this clone is large (0.1 to 1%). The J gene is TRGJP2, the V gene TRGV8. CDR1 and CDR2 from the germline V gene are VENAVY and YDSYNSRV. The CDR3 totals 16 residues. V lost 4 bases, J lost 0 bases, and 8 bases stayed unmatched. CDR3 in amino acids: CATWDKTNSSDWIKTF. CDR3 coding DNA: TGTGCCACCTGGGACAAGACGAATAGTAGTGATTGGATCAAGACGTTT.

In its sample, this clone is large. The V call is TRGV2, the J call TRGJ1 or TRGJ2. This CDR3 comprises 14 residues. Germline V lookup: CDR1 EGSNGY, CDR2 YDSYNSKV. V lost 0 bases and J lost 3; bases outside the gene matches: 5. This CDR3 is CATWDGLGYYKKLF. CDR3 coding DNA: TGTGCCACCTGGGACGGGCTGGGTTATTATAAGAAACTCTTT.

In its sample, this clone ranks as large (0.1 to 1%). This chain connects TRGV2 to TRGJ1 or TRGJ2. Germline values: CDR1 EGSNGY, CDR2 YDSYNSKV. CDR3 length: 11 residues. V was clipped by 0 bases and J by 9 bases; unmatched bases: 2. CDR3 sequence reads: CATWDGIKKLF. The DNA of the CDR3 is TGTGCCACCTGGGACGGGATTAAGAAACTCTTT.

As to this clone: This DNA's translation and the protein TCRdb lists, from a much larger clone, do not match at residue 8, likely due to a read error; the protein shown is translated from the DNA. This chain connects TRGV4 to TRGJ1 or TRGJ2. The V segment lost 0 bases and the J segment 4 bases; nucleotides outside the gene matches: 6. The CDR3 loop spans 14 amino acids. Germline V gene sequence: CDR1 EGSTGY, CDR2 YDSYTSSV. Here the CDR3 DNA reads TGTGCCACCTGGGATGGGTATGGGTATTATAAGAAACTCTTT. Encoded protein: CATWDGYGYYKKLF.

The sample holds a few counts of this clone. The chain has TRGV3 and TRGJ1 or TRGJ2. CDR3 size: 12 residues. The germline V gene has CDR1 VTNTFY and CDR2 YDVSTARD (reference sequence). The V gene end was trimmed by 2 bases and the J gene end by 5 bases; junction bases not matched to a gene: 3. CDR3 DNA: TGTGCCACCTGGGACAAGGATTATAAGAAACTCTTT. The encoded protein is CATWDKDYKKLF.

This clone ranks as large. This chain connects TRGV3 to TRGJ1 or TRGJ2. The germline CDR1 and CDR2 sequences are VTNTFY and YDVSTARD (reference sequence). J was trimmed by 11 bases and V by 0 bases; bases with no gene match: 7. The CDR3 loop spans 12 amino acids. The CDR3 coding sequence is TGTGCCACCTGGGACAGGCCGGGAGAGAAACTCTTT. It is translated as CATWDRPGEKLF.

A note on this clone: The TCRdb record carries a much larger clone's protein, which differs from this DNA's translation at residue 10; a read error is the likely cause, and the protein listed here is the DNA translation. The chain has TRGV4 and TRGJ1 or TRGJ2. CDR1 is EGSTGY and CDR2 is YDSYTSSV in the germline V gene. Losses at the gene ends were 0 bases for V and 9 bases for J; bases not matched to a gene: 14. The CDR3 is made up of 15 amino acids. In DNA, the CDR3 is TGTGCCACCTGGGATGGGCGGAAAGGGAGCCCTAAGAAACTCTTT. It yields the protein CATWDGRKGSPKKLF.

In its sample, this clone ranks as large (0.1 to 1%). The rearrangement uses TRGV2 and TRGJ1 or TRGJ2. This CDR3 region has 11 residues. Germline trimming cut 0 bases from V and 8 bases from J; bases unmatched to any gene: 1. Germline CDR1 reads EGSNGY; CDR2 reads YDSYNSKV. CDR3 sequence reads: CATWDGNKKLF. In nucleotides, the CDR3 is TGTGCCACCTGGGACGGGAATAAGAAACTCTTT.

The chain uses TRGV9 and TRGJ1 or TRGJ2. This CDR3 is built from 12 residues. Germline V gives CDR1 GITISATS, CDR2 ISYDGTV (reference sequence). V dropped 10 bases and J dropped 8; count of bases not matched to a gene: 14. The CDR3 loop reads CAFPYPHNKKLF. CDR3 DNA: TGTGCCTTTCCCTACCCTCATAATAAGAAACTCTTT.

By its share, this clone is large. The V and J genes are TRGV2 and TRGJ1 or TRGJ2. V lost 0 bases, J lost 1 base, and 0 bases stayed unmatched. The CDR3 extends over 13 amino acids. The V gene's germline CDR1 is EGSNGY and CDR2 YDSYNSKV. CDR3 DNA: TGTGCCACCTGGGACGGGAATTATTATAAGAAACTCTTT. Its translation is CATWDGNYYKKLF.

Within the sample, this clone is large. V usage is TRGV3 and J usage is TRGJ1 or TRGJ2. Unmatched junction bases numbered 3, after V lost 5 bases and J lost 8 bases. This CDR3 is 10 amino acids long. Germline V gene data show CDR1 as VTNTFY and CDR2 as YDVSTARD (reference sequence). The CDR3 here is CATWGNKKLF. The CDR3 nucleotides read TGTGCCACCTGGGGCAATAAGAAACTCTTT.

This clone was found a few times. The chain combines TRGV5 with TRGJ1 or TRGJ2. Germline trimming cut 4 bases from V and 3 bases from J; bases unmatched to any gene: 6. The CDR3 length is 13 residues. Germline V lookup: CDR1 VINAFY, CDR2 YDVSNSKD. CDR3 sequence: CATWEKCYYKKLF. The CDR3 DNA reads TGTGCCACCTGGGAGAAATGTTATTATAAGAAACTCTTT.